This T cell receptor (beta chain) was identified during a study of Graves' ophthalmopathy and Graves' hyperthyroidism. Study-level information: In this cohort's terms, stable hyperthyroidism meant no ophthalmopathy by 18 months of follow-up.

General study findings and limits: Blood contained most expanded thyroid clonotypes exceeding 0.001 frequency. Ophthalmopathy was separated from stable hyperthyroidism by a 13-signature model with about 86% sensitivity and roughly 84% specificity.

This clonotype was counted at least ten times. Its antigen is unknown. TCR beta CDR3 regions were amplified from RNA transcripts. An opening RT-PCR round employed HTBI primers and preceded a second-round multiplex PCR. In TCRdb, the multiplex PCR reads were re-called with MiXCR into one record per CDR3 protein. The profile shows 500,000 to 600,000 distinct CDR3 sequences, about 40% of them singletons. The hyperthyroidism patients, aged 18 to 65, had been newly diagnosed, with under 2 months' duration. After removal of 6 bases from V and 3 bases from J, the junction contained 15 bases not matched to a gene. This CDR3 has 17 residues. Germline values: CDR1 SQVTM, CDR2 ANQGSEA.

Material: peripheral blood or thyroid tissue (not recorded which). The clonotype comes from an adult man with Graves' hyperthyroidism. The chain couples TRBV29-1 to TRBJ2-2; 8 nucleotides align to TRBD1. The CDR3 protein is CSVTTEDRDRDTGELFF. Here the CDR3 DNA reads TGCAGCGTGACTACCGAGGACAGGGATAGAGACACCGGGGAGCTGTTTTTT.